The present T cell receptor (beta chain) was sequenced within a study of regulatory T cells in long-lasting Graves disease. Study results and limitations: Favored gene segments in persistent disease were TRBV28, TRBJ1-2 and TRBJ2-5.

Construction of the TCR beta libraries employed iRepertoire HTBI primers in conjunction with Arm-PCR of CDR3 regions. One entry per CDR3 protein results from TCRdb running MiXCR on the multiplex PCR reads. This table holds around 450,000 distinct CDR3 sequences, 15% to 20% found once. This CDR3 is 15 amino acids long. Germline V lookup: CDR1 LNHNV, CDR2 YYDKDF (reference sequence). The V segment lost 0 bases and the J segment 6 bases; nucleotides outside the gene matches: 4. Time point noted: newly diagnosed GD, antithyroid drugs for less than 3 months. With RNA extracted from PBMCs as input, the TCR library was made. This clonotype was found many times. Antigen unknown. Another study also made use of these data, one on T cells in Graves' hyperthyroidism and ophthalmopathy. That source notes: Any patient presenting with uncontrolled infection, other autoimmune disease, pregnancy or lactation was left out. A first-round RT-PCR of the TCR CDR3 used the HTBI primer set.

The TCR originated in a man in his forties with Graves disease. The chain combines TRBV15 with TRBJ2-2; TRBD1 agrees at 7 bases. The sequencing here drew on peripheral blood mononuclear cells (PBMCs), taken at new diagnosis, from a patient treated with antithyroid drugs. The CDR3 sequence: CATSREGTGAGELFF. The CDR3, as DNA: TGTGCCACCAGCAGAGAAGGAACAGGGGCCGGGGAGCTGTTTTTT.